Listed below are T cell receptor beta chains from one sample, sequenced in a study of cytomegalovirus exposure and HLA in healthy donors. Produced via immunoSEQ multiplex PCR; TCRdb's table is partial and in-frame only. The sample consists of about 91,000 clones, roughly 60% of them appearing once. The sample taken for sequencing was PBMCs. The receptors here all came from a human donor in good health. Both conserved end residues are part of each CDR3.

J,V,CDR3
TRBJ1-4,TRBV19,CASILKGVSTNEKLFF
TRBJ2-3,TRBV7-9,CTCPGQGTDTQYF
TRBJ2-3,TRBV11-3,CASSLAVLRTDTQYF
TRBJ1-1,TRBV2,CASSDGGEAFF
TRBJ2-5,TRBV5-1,CASSPSPTVGETQYF
TRBJ2-7,TRBV7-2,CASSLTTRDKYEQYF
TRBJ2-7,TRBV6-5,CASSYYYRGSPYEQYF
TRBJ2-5,TRBV10-3,CAISENVLAGSMGTQYF
TRBJ1-1,TRBV27,CASRAQTGVNTEAFF
TRBJ2-6,TRBV27,CASSGQGFSGANVLTF
TRBJ2-3,TRBV4-3,CASTPGGGPIADTQYF
TRBJ2-7,TRBV7-2,CASSLDGTSNYEQYF
TRBJ1-1,TRBV7-9,CASSLRKGAKDTEAFF
TRBJ1-4,TRBV9,CASSLGQGGEKLFF
TRBJ2-5,TRBV7-2,CASSLVQGIQETQYF
TRBJ2-7,TRBV4-2,CASSPEPGQGMSEQYF
TRBJ1-2,TRBV5-1,CASSLQSNYGYTF
TRBJ1-2,TRBV4-3,CASSQARGGGYTF
TRBJ1-4,TRBV9,CASSVDRGREKLFF
TRBJ2-7,TRBV21-1,CASSNTTGTGDYEQYF
TRBJ1-3,TRBV7-8,CASSFTTGGPSGNTIYF
TRBJ2-3,TRBV19,CASSSWPELAGGTDTQYF
TRBJ1-2,TRBV9,CASSLSEGAYGYTF
TRBJ2-2,TRBV4-2,CASSQEPSWGSGELFF
TRBJ2-3,TRBV7-9,CASSLAGGSTSTDTQYF
TRBJ2-7,TRBV9,CASSVDAAAGGHEQYF
TRBJ2-2,TRBV5-4,CASSLAPGIGTGELFF
TRBJ2-5,TRBV5-1,CASSSGQERETQYF
TRBJ2-3,TRBV18,CASSPRRGTDTQYF
TRBJ2-3,TRBV18,CASSPSRTSGGDTQYF
TRBJ2-3,TRBV30,CAWSRGLVVPTDTQYF
TRBJ1-2,TRBV7-8,CASSHSTKLYGYTF
TRBJ1-1,TRBV15,CATSRVTITEAFF